Listed here is a single TCR beta chain. This clonotype was counted many times. The specificity of this receptor is unknown. No base qualities exist here, and no much larger clone lies one base off it. The source of the sample is a study of CD8 T cells in ankylosing spondylitis (dated by TCRdb to 2016 to 2017). Concerning the study at large: The study set out to find disease-linked TCR variants by profiling T cell receptor beta repertoires in ankylosing spondylitis patients and healthy donors. In total, the full study cohort was made up of some 100 healthy donors and approximately 27 ankylosing spondylitis patients. Peripheral blood was sampled, and synovial fluid was additionally collected from ankylosing spondylitis patients. Here is what the overall study found, with its caveats: Some TCR beta motif variants had previously been reported in synovial fluid and blood of reactive arthritis patients, which suggested common disease-initiation mechanisms. The disease-linked clones were reported to be significantly enriched in matched synovial fluid samples from ankylosing spondylitis patients. The disease-linked clones had a CD8+ phenotype and were found at relatively low frequencies in peripheral blood. A TCR beta motif made up of eight highly homologous amino acid variants appeared to be characteristic of blood from ankylosing spondylitis patients.

Sequencing took place on an Illumina HiSeq 2500. Quantitative 5'-RACE with molecular barcodes was the method used to prepare the TCR beta libraries. In the paper's pipeline: Disease-linked TCR variants were identified with a new computational method built on a probabilistic model of VDJ rearrangement. The raw public reads went through TCRdb reprocessing: fastp at Q25, MiXCR clone calling, in-frame beta chains kept. Each entry is one CDR3 protein sequence, shown with its most common DNA and genes. V and J calls and clone size were set by TCRdb, not the authors. This sample is represented by about 500,000 distinct CDR3 sequences; about 5.2% of them were singletons. The top ten clones comprise roughly 3.5% of the sample. V is clipped by 3 bases and J by 6 bases, and the sequence between their germline boundaries is 16 bases long. The CDR3 covers 15 residues, taking in both the cysteine and the phenylalanine. CDR3 DNA only is kept here, 45 bases in frame from base 1. The germline V gene (reference sequence) yields MNHEY for CDR1 and SMNVEV for CDR2.

Recombination connected TRBV27 to TRBJ2-3; the D gene is perhaps TRBD1, from 6 matching bases. The receptor's source is a male donor with ankylosing spondylitis. The sequenced sample was blood, either unsorted or a sorted T cell fraction (not recorded which). The DNA reads as follows: TGTGCCAGCAGTTTTTATGGCAGGGGACCGGATACGCAGTATTTT. The resulting protein is CASSFYGRGPDTQYF.